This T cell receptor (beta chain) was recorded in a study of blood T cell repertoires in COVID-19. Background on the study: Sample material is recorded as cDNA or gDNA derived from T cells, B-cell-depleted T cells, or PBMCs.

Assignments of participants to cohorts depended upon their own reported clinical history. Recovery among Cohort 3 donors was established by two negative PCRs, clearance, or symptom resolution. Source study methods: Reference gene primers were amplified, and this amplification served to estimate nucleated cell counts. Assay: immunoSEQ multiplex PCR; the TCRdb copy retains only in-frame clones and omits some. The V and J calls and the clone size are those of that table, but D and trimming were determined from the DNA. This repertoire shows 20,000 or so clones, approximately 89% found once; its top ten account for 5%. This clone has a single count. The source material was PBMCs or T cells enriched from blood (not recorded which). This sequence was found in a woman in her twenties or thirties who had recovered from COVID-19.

CDR3 protein: CASSTRTVGANVLTF. In nucleotides, the CDR3 is TGTGCCAGTAGTACCAGGACAGTCGGGGCCAACGTCCTGACTTTC. The rearrangement links TRBV19 to TRBJ2-6; tentative D call: TRBD1 (6 bases). V gave up 4 bases and J gave up 4 bases, with 11 bases separating them. Germline CDR1 and CDR2: LNHDA and SQIVND (reference sequence). The CDR3 covers 15 residues.